This TCR delta chain originates from a study of Vδ1+ human thymocytes. Concerning this clone itself: The antigen is unknown.

Study observations and caveats: Donors shared many TRG clonotypes but few TRD clonotypes. Despite high sort purity, roughly 19% of thymic T cell receptor delta sequences were Vdelta2. In the thymus, TRG and TRD repertoires looked highly polyclonal with Gaussian CDR3 lengths.

Germline assignment: CDR1 TSWWSYY and CDR2 QGS. The CDR3 has 20 residues. V gave up 3 bases and J gave up 1 base; unmatched junction bases: 16. RNA was extracted from the cells and then reverse transcribed. Pooled V-gene forward primers with one constant-region reverse primer generated the CDR3 amplicons by multiplex PCR. With CATT, TCRdb re-called clones from the multiplex PCR reads. In the table there are over 65,000 delta-chain clones, about 30% of which are singletons. Between roughly 98% and 99.6% of sorted thymocytes were Vdelta1+. This sequence joins TRDV1 and TRDJ1; TRDD3 matches at 11 bases. The source is a boy younger than two who had congenital heart surgery. Sequenced sample: Vdelta1+ gamma-delta thymocytes from the thymus. Subset described: FACS-sorted CD3+ TCRalphabeta- TCRVdelta1+ TCRVdelta2- thymocytes. CDR3 sequence (DNA): TGTGCTCTTGGGGAGTCCTTCGGCTGGGGGATACCGTGTTGCACCGATAAACTCATCTTT. Its translation is CALGESFGWGIPCCTDKLIF.